Following are 6 T cell receptor beta chains from one sample sequenced in a study of metastatic and nonmetastatic thyroid tumors. TCRdb re-analyzed the PCR reads through MiXCR. The sample has 80,000 to 85,000 clones, under 15% seen once. All patients were untreated before thyroid surgery. The sequencing input was tumor tissue. These receptors came from a female donor with papillary thyroid cancer or a benign thyroid nodule (not recorded which). Some clones in this sample may be carry-over from other donors' samples.

Ten or more counts support this clone. The chain recombines TRBV7-8 with TRBJ2-4; unclear D gene. Trimming stripped 1 base from V and 5 bases from J, with 3 bases between. The CDR3 runs 12 residues. The germline CDR1 and CDR2 sequences are SGHVS and FQNEAQ. The CDR3 nucleotides are TGTGCCAGCAGCTTAGGTCAAAACATTCAGTACTTC. It encodes CASSLGQNIQYF.

This clone showed up many times. This same CDR3 is encoded by further DNA sequences in the sample. CDR3 DNA sequence: TGTGCCAGCAGTTTAAATCCAGGGACAGGATACTCTGAAGCTTTCTTT. Translating gives CASSLNPGTGYSEAFF. The chain carries TRBV12-3 or TRBV12-4 and TRBJ1-1; 8 nucleotides line up with TRBD1. V dropped 2 bases and J dropped 6; count of bases not matched to a gene: 11. The CDR3 consists of 16 residues.

This clone is judged medium-sized. The gene calls are TRBV7-9 and TRBJ2-7; tentatively, D is TRBD1 (5 bases). The CDR3 is made up of 13 amino acids. Trimming cost V 0 bases and J 6 bases, with 9 bases left between them. The germline gives CDR1 SEHNR, CDR2 FQNEAQ (reference sequence). DNA for the CDR3: TGTGCCAGCAGCTTAGCGGGGCCTCGCGAGCAGTACTTC. This translates into CASSLAGPREQYF.

The table lists this clone with many counts. This chain connects TRBV6-5 to TRBJ1-1; D is ambiguous. Germline assignment: CDR1 MNHEY and CDR2 SVGAGI. Trimming cost V 2 bases and J 6 bases, with 10 bases left between them. CDR3 size: 13 residues. CDR3 DNA sequence: TGTGCCAGCAGTTACGAGAGGGCCGCTGAAGCTTTCTTT. It yields the protein CASSYERAAEAFF.

This clone was counted many times. The V and J genes are TRBV6-2 or TRBV6-3 and TRBJ1-5, with 10 bases lining up with TRBD1. V lost 6 bases and J lost 3; bases outside the gene matches: 14. Germline values: CDR1 MNHEY, CDR2 SVGEGT. This CDR3 has 18 residues. CDR3: CASRHDRTGGIDNQPQHF. The CDR3 nucleotides read TGTGCCAGCAGACACGATCGGACAGGGGGTATCGACAATCAGCCCCAGCATTTT.

In this sample, this clone turned up many times. The chain recombines TRBV18 with TRBJ2-2; D is undetermined. The CDR3 covers 13 residues. Germline V gives CDR1 KGHSH, CDR2 LQKENI. V shed 3 bases and J shed 9 bases, with 11 bases lying between them. The CDR3 loop is CASSPTDPRELFF. The CDR3, as DNA: TGTGCCAGCTCACCGACGGACCCTAGGGAGCTGTTTTTT. Drawing the rest from reference TRBV18 and TRBJ2-2, the complete variable domain is NAGVMQNPRHLVRRRGQEARLRCSPMKGHSHVYWYRQLPEEGLKFMVYLQKENIIDESGMPKERFSAEFPKEGPSILRIQQVVRGDSAAYFCASSPTDPRELFFGEGSRLTVL.